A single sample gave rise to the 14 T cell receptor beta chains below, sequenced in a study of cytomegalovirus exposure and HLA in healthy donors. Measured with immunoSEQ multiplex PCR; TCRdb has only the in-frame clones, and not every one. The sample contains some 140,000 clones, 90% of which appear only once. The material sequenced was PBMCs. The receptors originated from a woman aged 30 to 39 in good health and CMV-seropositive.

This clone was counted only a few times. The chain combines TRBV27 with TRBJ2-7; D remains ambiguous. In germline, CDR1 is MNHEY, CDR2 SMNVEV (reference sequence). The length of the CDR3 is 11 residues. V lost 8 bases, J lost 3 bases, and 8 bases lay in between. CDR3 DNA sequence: TGTGCCAGCGGATACAGCTACGAGCAGTACTTC. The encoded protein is CASGYSYEQYF.

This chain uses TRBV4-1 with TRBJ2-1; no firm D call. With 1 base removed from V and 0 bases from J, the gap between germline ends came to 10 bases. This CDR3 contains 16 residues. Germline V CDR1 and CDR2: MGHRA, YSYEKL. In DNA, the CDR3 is TGCGCCAGCAGCCAAGGGATAGCCCGCTCCTACAATGAGCAGTTCTTC. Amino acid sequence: CASSQGIARSYNEQFF.

This CDR3 is CASSLAPASGTSSTQYF. The DNA of the CDR3 is TGTGCCAGCAGCTTGGCCCCCGCTAGCGGGACCTCCTCTACGCAGTATTTT. V and J are TRBV5-4 and TRBJ2-3; 9 bases agree with TRBD2. The CDR3 contains 17 residues. Germline trimming cut 0 bases from V and 8 bases from J; bases unmatched to any gene: 13. Germline V gives CDR1 SGHNT, CDR2 YYREEE (reference sequence).

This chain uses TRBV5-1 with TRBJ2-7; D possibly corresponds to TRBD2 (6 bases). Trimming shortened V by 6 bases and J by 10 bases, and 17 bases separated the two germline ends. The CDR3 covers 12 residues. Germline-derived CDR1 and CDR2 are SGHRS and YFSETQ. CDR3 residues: CASIPGGSGQYF. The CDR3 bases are TGCGCCAGCATCCCCGGGGGTTCGGGACAGTACTTC.

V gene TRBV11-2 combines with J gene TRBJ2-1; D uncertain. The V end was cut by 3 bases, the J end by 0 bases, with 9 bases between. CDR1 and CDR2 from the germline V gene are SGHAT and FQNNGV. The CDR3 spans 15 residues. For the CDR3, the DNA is TGTGCCAGCAGCTTTTCCGCGGACTCCTACAATGAGCAGTTCTTC. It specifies CASSFSADSYNEQFF.

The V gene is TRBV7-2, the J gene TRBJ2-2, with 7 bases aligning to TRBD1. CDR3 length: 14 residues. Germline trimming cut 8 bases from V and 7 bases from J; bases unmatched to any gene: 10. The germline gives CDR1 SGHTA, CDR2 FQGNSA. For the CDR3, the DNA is TGTGCCAGCGCCTTGACAGGGCTAGGCGGGGAGCTGTTTTTT. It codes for CASALTGLGGELFF.

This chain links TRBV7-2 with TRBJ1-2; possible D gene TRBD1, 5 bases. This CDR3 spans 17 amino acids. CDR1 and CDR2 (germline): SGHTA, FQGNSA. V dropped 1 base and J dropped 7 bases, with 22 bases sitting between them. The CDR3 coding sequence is TGTGCCAGCAGCTTAGTAGCTGCGGGGGTCTTAGTGGCTGGCTACACCTTC. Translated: CASSLVAAGVLVAGYTF.

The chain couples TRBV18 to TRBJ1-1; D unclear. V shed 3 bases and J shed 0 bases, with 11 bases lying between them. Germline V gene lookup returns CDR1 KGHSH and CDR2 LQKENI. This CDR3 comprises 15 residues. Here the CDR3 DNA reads TGTGCCAGCTCACCGGAAGCAGGATTGAACACTGAAGCTTTCTTT. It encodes CASSPEAGLNTEAFF.

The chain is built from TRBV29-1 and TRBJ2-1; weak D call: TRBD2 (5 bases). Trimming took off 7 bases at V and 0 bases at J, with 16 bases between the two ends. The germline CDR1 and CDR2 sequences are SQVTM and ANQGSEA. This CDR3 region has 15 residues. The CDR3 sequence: CSAEVGLSSYNEQFF. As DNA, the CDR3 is TGCAGCGCCGAAGTCGGACTCAGCTCCTACAATGAGCAGTTCTTC.

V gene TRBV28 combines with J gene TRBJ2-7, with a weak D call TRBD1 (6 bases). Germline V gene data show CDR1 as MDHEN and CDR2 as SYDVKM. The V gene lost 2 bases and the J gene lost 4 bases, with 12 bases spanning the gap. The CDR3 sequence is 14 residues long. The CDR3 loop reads CASSLTDRGYEQYF. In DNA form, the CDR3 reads TGTGCCAGCAGTTTAACGGACAGAGGGTACGAGCAGTACTTC.

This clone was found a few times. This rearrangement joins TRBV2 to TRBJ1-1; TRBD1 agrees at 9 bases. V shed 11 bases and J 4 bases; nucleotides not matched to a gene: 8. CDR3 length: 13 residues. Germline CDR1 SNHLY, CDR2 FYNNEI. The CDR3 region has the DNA TGTGCCGATGGGGGACAGGGACTCACTGAAGCTTTCTTT. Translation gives CADGGQGLTEAFF.

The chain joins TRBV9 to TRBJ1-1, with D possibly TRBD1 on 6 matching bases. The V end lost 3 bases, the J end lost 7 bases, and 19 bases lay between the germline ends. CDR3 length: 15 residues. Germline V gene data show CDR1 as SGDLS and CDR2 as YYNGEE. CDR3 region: CASSGTTGTSFEAFF. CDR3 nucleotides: TGTGCCAGCAGCGGGACGACAGGAACCTCTTTTGAAGCTTTCTTT.

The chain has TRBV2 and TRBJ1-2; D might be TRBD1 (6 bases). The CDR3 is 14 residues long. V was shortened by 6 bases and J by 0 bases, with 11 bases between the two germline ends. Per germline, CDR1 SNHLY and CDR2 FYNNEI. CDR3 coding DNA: TGTGCCAGCAGCGTACAGGGATCTAACTATGGCTACACCTTC. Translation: CASSVQGSNYGYTF.

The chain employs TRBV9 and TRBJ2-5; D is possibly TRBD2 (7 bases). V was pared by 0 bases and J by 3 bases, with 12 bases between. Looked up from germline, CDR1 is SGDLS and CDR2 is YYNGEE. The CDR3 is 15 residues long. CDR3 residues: CASSVDGGREETQYF. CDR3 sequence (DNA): TGTGCCAGCAGCGTAGACGGGGGGCGCGAAGAGACCCAGTACTTC.